The 8 T cell receptor beta chains listed next were all sequenced from one sample in a study of blood T cell repertoires in COVID-19. Profiling relied on immunoSEQ multiplex PCR, and the TCRdb table lists in-frame clones only, not all of them. The sample consists of 190,000 or so clones, roughly 87% of them appearing once. The material sequenced was PBMCs or T cells enriched from blood (not recorded which). All receptors come from a man aged 18-30 years with acute COVID-19.

In nucleotides, the CDR3 is TGTGCCAGCAGCCCTTGGGCGGGAGAAGAGACCCAGTACTTC. Translation: CASSPWAGEETQYF. The chain employs TRBV9 and TRBJ2-5; 7 nucleotides align to TRBD2. The germline gives CDR1 SGDLS, CDR2 YYNGEE. With 4 bases clipped from V and 3 bases from J, the junction kept 6 bases outside the gene matches. CDR3 length: 14 amino acids.

V and J are TRBV2 and TRBJ2-1; D possibly corresponds to TRBD1 (5 bases). V was shortened by 6 bases and J by 2 bases, with 11 bases between the two germline ends. CDR1 SNHLY and CDR2 FYNNEI come from the germline V gene. The CDR3 has 14 residues. The chain's CDR3 is CASRTRAAYNEQFF. CDR3 coding DNA: TGTGCCAGCAGAACCAGGGCAGCCTACAATGAGCAGTTCTTC.

V usage is TRBV5-1 and J usage is TRBJ2-1; possible D gene TRBD2, 5 bases. Per germline, CDR1 SGHRS and CDR2 YFSETQ. The CDR3 length is 14 residues. Trimming pared 4 bases from V and 7 bases from J, leaving 15 bases between. The CDR3 bases are TGCGCCAGCAGCCCACAGAGGGCCGGTAATGAGCAGTTCTTC. This codes for CASSPQRAGNEQFF.

A single count supports this clone. This chain uses TRBV9 with TRBJ2-5, with D perhaps TRBD1 (6 bases). V lost 4 bases and J lost 3, with 19 bases in between. The CDR3 contains 16 residues. Germline V gene data show CDR1 as SGDLS and CDR2 as YYNGEE. In nucleotides, the CDR3 is TGTGCCAGCAGCCCCGGACAGAGGGGCGCAGAAGAGACCCAGTACTTC. Encoded protein: CASSPGQRGAEETQYF.

The rearrangement joins TRBV10-3 to TRBJ2-5; D not resolved. This CDR3 is 16 amino acids long. Trimming took 3 bases from V and 2 from J, leaving 16 bases between them. Per germline, CDR1 ENHRY and CDR2 SYGVKD. This chain's CDR3 is CAISDPAYEAQETQYF. The DNA of the CDR3 is TGTGCCATCAGTGACCCAGCGTACGAAGCTCAAGAGACCCAGTACTTC.

The chain links TRBV6-5 to TRBJ1-3; 8 bases agree with TRBD1. This CDR3 is 13 amino acids long. V shed 8 bases, J shed 2 bases, and the junction held 2 bases outside the gene matches. Germline CDR1 MNHEY, CDR2 SVGAGI. CDR3 bases: TGTGCCAGCGGCAGGGGGCCTGGAAACACCATATATTTT. Amino acids: CASGRGPGNTIYF.

The chain employs TRBV7-9 and TRBJ2-1, with 8 bases identical to TRBD2. CDR3 length equals 16 residues. The germline CDR1 and CDR2 sequences are SEHNR and FQNEAQ (reference sequence). Trimming cost V 8 bases and J 9 bases; bases outside gene matches: 18. The chain's CDR3 is CASPYRAQREPGEQFF. CDR3 DNA: TGTGCCAGCCCCTACCGGGCCCAGCGGGAGCCGGGTGAGCAGTTCTTC.

The chain couples TRBV4-1 to TRBJ2-7; 9 nucleotides align to TRBD2. This CDR3 region has 14 residues. Germline loops: CDR1 MGHRA, CDR2 YSYEKL. Germline trimming cut 8 bases from V and 6 bases from J; bases unmatched to any gene: 11. In nucleotides, the CDR3 is TGCGCCAGCGGGCGGGAGGGCCTAAAAGGCGAGCAGTACTTC. Translation gives CASGREGLKGEQYF.